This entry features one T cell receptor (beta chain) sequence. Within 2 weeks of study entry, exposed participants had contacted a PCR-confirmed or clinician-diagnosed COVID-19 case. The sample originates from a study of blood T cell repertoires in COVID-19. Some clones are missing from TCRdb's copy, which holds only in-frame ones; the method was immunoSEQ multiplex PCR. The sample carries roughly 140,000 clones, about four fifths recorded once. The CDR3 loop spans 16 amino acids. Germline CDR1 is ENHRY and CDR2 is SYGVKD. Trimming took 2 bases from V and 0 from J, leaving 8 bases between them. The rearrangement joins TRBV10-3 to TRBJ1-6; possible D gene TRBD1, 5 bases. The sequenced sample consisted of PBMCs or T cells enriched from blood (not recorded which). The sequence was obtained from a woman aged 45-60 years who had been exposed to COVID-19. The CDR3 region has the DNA TGTGCCATCAGTGAGGGGGGGGGCTCCTATAATTCACCCCTCCACTTT. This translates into CAISEGGGSYNSPLHF.